The source of this T cell receptor beta chain is a study of T cells in localized non-small cell lung cancer. As regards this clone: Its specificity is unknown.

This CDR3 contains 18 residues. Germline assignment: CDR1 MDHEN and CDR2 SYDVKM. With 0 bases removed from V and 2 bases from J, the gap between germline ends came to 17 bases. Sequencing used immunoSEQ multiplex PCR; TCRdb keeps in-frame clones, though not all of them. Of around 100,000 clones listed, 87% are singletons. The study's findings and limits: Tumor samples were not multi-region, leaving intratumor heterogeneity unexcluded. Uninvolved adjacent lung had the highest recorded T cell clonality, with tumor below it. Blood T cell density predicted longer survival; adjacent-lung clonality, shorter.

Sample: peripheral blood, taken before any cancer treatment. V is TRBV28 and J is TRBJ1-5, with D possibly TRBD1 on 6 matching bases. The receptor comes from a man aged 40 to 69 with stage I squamous cell lung carcinoma. CDR3 loop: CASSLWSAGAARNQPQHF. The CDR3 region has the DNA TGTGCCAGCAGTTTATGGTCAGCAGGGGCTGCGCGCAATCAGCCCCAGCATTTT.